These 14 T cell receptor beta chains were all obtained from the same sample, sequenced in a study of cytomegalovirus exposure and HLA in healthy donors. The PCR employed 60 Vbeta primers together with 13 Jbeta primers. Clones were sequenced by immunoSEQ multiplex PCR, and TCRdb holds only the in-frame ones, with some missing. The table has approximately 110,000 clones, 76% seen once. The sample was PBMCs. The receptors were sampled from a woman aged 45-65 years in good health and CMV-seropositive.

Concerning this clone: The junction differs from germline at one of its ends, possibly a read error. This chain uses TRBV7-7 with TRBJ1-6, with 8 bases lining up with TRBD1. The CDR3 runs to 16 residues. Germline V CDR1 and CDR2: SSHAT, FNYEAQ (reference sequence). The CDR3 region has the DNA TGTGCTAGCAGTCTCCGGGACAGGCTATATAATTCACCCCTCCACTTT. Encoded protein: CASSLRDRLYNSPLHF.

This chain links TRBV9 with TRBJ2-3; 10 bases are shared with TRBD2. Unmatched junction bases numbered 2, after V lost 3 bases and J lost 4 bases. The length of the CDR3 is 14 residues. Germline CDR1 SGDLS, CDR2 YYNGEE. The CDR3 loop is CASSDGTSADTQYF. CDR3 in DNA: TGTGCCAGCAGCGACGGGACTAGCGCAGATACGCAGTATTTT.

The V call is TRBV6-6, the J call TRBJ2-7, with D possibly being TRBD2 (6 bases). This CDR3 region has 16 residues. The germline V gene encodes CDR1 MNHNY and CDR2 SVGAGI (reference sequence). With 6 bases removed from V and 8 bases from J, the gap between germline ends came to 26 bases. CDR3: CASSGLLGRLVNKQYF. Written as DNA, the CDR3 is TGTGCCAGCAGCGGCTTACTCGGCAGACTAGTCAACAAGCAGTACTTC.

A few counts support this clone. The rearrangement joins TRBV25-1 to TRBJ2-7; 8 bases agree with TRBD2. Germline CDR1 reads MGHDK; CDR2 reads SYGVNS. V was pared by 5 bases and J by 0 bases, with 3 bases of the junction left unmatched. The CDR3 consists of 14 residues. For the CDR3, the DNA is TGTGCCAGCAGTTACGGACTAGCCTCCTACGAGCAGTACTTC. Translation gives CASSYGLASYEQYF.

The chain employs TRBV21-1 and TRBJ2-5; TRBD2, the D gene given by the table, was not confirmed from the DNA. TRBV21-1 is a pseudogene segment. This CDR3 contains 14 residues. Written as DNA, the CDR3 is TGTGCCAGCAGACAGCGGGAGTCGGGTGAGACCCAGTACTTC. Its protein product is CASRQRESGETQYF.

This chain connects TRBV4-1 to TRBJ1-5; possible D gene TRBD1, 5 bases. The CDR3 totals 15 residues. The germline V and J ends were trimmed by 4 bases and 1 base, with 11 bases remaining between them. Per germline, CDR1 MGHRA and CDR2 YSYEKL. The CDR3 is CASSLLGLSNQPQHF. CDR3 nucleotide sequence: TGCGCCAGCAGCCTTCTGGGACTCAGCAATCAGCCCCAGCATTTT.

The rearrangement uses TRBV9 and TRBJ2-1; 14 nucleotides line up with TRBD2. In germline, CDR1 is SGDLS, CDR2 YYNGEE. The CDR3 runs 17 residues. V shed 5 bases, J shed 3 bases, and the junction held 7 bases outside the gene matches. CDR3 protein: CASSATSGRAGYNEQFF. Here the CDR3 DNA reads TGTGCCAGCAGTGCGACTAGCGGGAGGGCCGGCTACAATGAGCAGTTCTTC. Complete variable domain (other parts from reference TRBV9 and TRBJ2-1): DSGVTQTPKHLITATGQRVTLRCSPRSGDLSVYWYQQSLDQGLQFLIQYYNGEERAKGNILERFSAQQFPDLHSELNLSSLELGDSALYFCASSATSGRAGYNEQFFGPGTRLTVL.

This chain joins TRBV7-2 and TRBJ2-5, with D perhaps TRBD2 (6 bases). The V gene lost 2 bases and the J gene lost 2 bases, with 15 bases spanning the gap. CDR3 length equals 16 residues. From germline, CDR1 is SGHTA and CDR2 FQGNSA. The CDR3, as DNA: TGTGCCAGCAGCTTACCCCTAGCGAGGAGACAAGAGACCCAGTACTTC. Its protein product is CASSLPLARRQETQYF.

V gene TRBV9 combines with J gene TRBJ1-2; 9 nucleotides agree with TRBD1. With 5 bases clipped from V and 8 bases from J, the junction kept 7 bases outside the gene matches. This CDR3 has 13 amino acids. CDR1 is SGDLS, CDR2 YYNGEE, per germline. Here the CDR3 DNA reads TGTGCCAGCAGAAGCGGAGACAGGGGGGGCTACACCTTC. It encodes CASRSGDRGGYTF.

The table lists this clone with a few counts. The junction departs from the called germline gene at one end, perhaps through a read error. The V call is TRBV7-9, the J call TRBJ1-5, with 7 nucleotides matching TRBD1. The CDR3 totals 16 residues. Germline V lookup: CDR1 SEHNR, CDR2 FQNEAQ (reference sequence). CDR3 loop: CSSSLGAGGLGQPQHF. The CDR3, as DNA: TGTTCCAGCAGCTTAGGCGCAGGGGGTTTAGGACAGCCCCAGCATTTT.

The genes are TRBV5-4 and TRBJ1-1, with no clear D. Germline loops: CDR1 SGHNT, CDR2 YYREEE (reference sequence). Between the trimmed V and J ends, which lost 1 base and 0 bases, there was a span of 7 bases. This CDR3 comprises 14 residues. The CDR3 loop reads CASSLSELNTEAFF. In DNA, the CDR3 is TGTGCCAGCAGCTTGAGCGAGTTGAACACTGAAGCTTTCTTT.

This clone was found a few times. This rearrangement joins TRBV15 to TRBJ2-3; TRBD1 matches 8 bases. CDR3 size: 17 residues. Germline-derived CDR1 and CDR2 are LNHNV and YYDKDF (reference sequence). Unmatched junction bases numbered 10, after V lost 3 bases and J lost 2 bases. The CDR3 coding sequence is TGTGCCACCAGCAGGGGTCCAGGGGGCGGGATCACAGATACGCAGTATTTT. Protein product: CATSRGPGGGITDTQYF. Filled out from reference TRBV15 and TRBJ2-3, the complete variable domain reads DAMVIQNPRYQVTQFGKPVTLSCSQTLNHNVMYWYQQKSSQAPKLLFHYYDKDFNNEADTPDNFQSRRPNTSFCFLDIRSPGLGDTAMYLCATSRGPGGGITDTQYFGPGTRLTVL.

The gene calls are TRBV2 and TRBJ2-7; D is perhaps TRBD1 (6 bases). CDR1 is SNHLY, CDR2 FYNNEI, per germline. The CDR3 has 15 amino acids. Deletions cut 4 bases from V and 0 bases from J, with 13 bases between. CDR3 nucleotide sequence: TGTGCCAGCAGTGGACAGGCCAGTGTCTCCTACGAGCAGTACTTC. Translated, it gives CASSGQASVSYEQYF. Filled out from reference TRBV2 and TRBJ2-7, the complete variable domain reads EPEVTQTPSHQVTQMGQEVILRCVPISNHLYFYWYRQILGQKVEFLVSFYNNEISEKSEIFDDQFSVERPDGSNFTLKIRSTKLEDSAMYFCASSGQASVSYEQYFGPGTRLTVT.

This chain links TRBV7-6 with TRBJ2-1, with TRBD2 matching 7 bases. This CDR3 is 18 amino acids long. The J segment lost 9 bases and the V segment lost 3 bases, leaving 20 bases of the junction unmatched. Germline lookup yields CDR1 SGHVS and CDR2 FNYEAQ. CDR3 sequence (DNA): TGTGCCAGCAGCTTGGGGGGACTAAGCGCTTCTCCACCGGGTGAGCAGTTCTTC. This encodes CASSLGGLSASPPGEQFF.